This is a list of T cell receptor beta chains from one sample in a study of cytomegalovirus exposure and HLA in healthy donors. TCRdb's copy holds only in-frame clones and misses some; the assay was immunoSEQ multiplex PCR. The sample consists of roughly 110,000 clones, 55% to 70% of them appearing once. Sequenced input: PBMCs. These receptors were obtained from a woman aged 25 to 45 in good health and CMV-seronegative. CDR3s include the opening cysteine and the closing phenylalanine or tryptophan. A D gene is named only where the DNA matches it firmly. Size is omitted from some rows. Given values are once, few, many or a class for expanded clones.

TRBD2,TRBV6-1,NA,TRBJ2-7,TGTGCCAGCAGTGACCCAGCGGGATCCCCGTACGAGCAGTACTTC,CASSDPAGSPYEQYF
TRBD2,TRBV28,NA,TRBJ2-1,TGTGCCAGCAGTTTAGATTTGGCTAGCGGGACCTACAATGAGCAGTTCTTC,CASSLDLASGTYNEQFF
NA,TRBV30,few,TRBJ2-1,TGTGCCTTCGAACCGGACAGACGATACAATGAGCAGTTCTTC,CAFEPDRRYNEQFF
TRBD2,TRBV5-1,NA,TRBJ2-3,TGCGCCAGCAGGCAAGCGGGAGGGCCTGTCACAGATACGCAGTATTTT,CASRQAGGPVTDTQYF
TRBD1,TRBV2,NA,TRBJ1-1,TGTGCCAGCAGCTCGGGACAGGGGGCATTAACTGAAGCTTTCTTT,CASSSGQGALTEAFF
TRBD1,TRBV5-6,NA,TRBJ1-4,TGTGCCAGCAGCAAGTACAGGGGTGAAAAACTGTTTTTT,CASSKYRGEKLFF
NA,TRBV5-1,few,TRBJ1-3,TGCGCCAGCAGCGACACAATCTCTGGAAACACCATATATTTT,CASSDTISGNTIYF
NA,TRBV7-2,NA,TRBJ2-5,TGTGCCAGCAGCTTAGTTGGGAGCCAAGAGACCCAGTACTTC,CASSLVGSQETQYF
NA,TRBV7-8,NA,TRBJ1-4,TGTGCCAGCAGCTTAGTACACCCAGGAGGAGAAAAACTGTTTTTT,CASSLVHPGGEKLFF
TRBD1,TRBV27,NA,TRBJ1-4,TGTGCCAGCAGTACCTCAGGGGGTGTGCTGTTTTTT,CASSTSGGVLFF
NA,TRBV7-9,few,TRBJ2-7,TGTGCCAGCAGCTCCCTCCAGGGTTACGAGCAGTACTTC,CASSSLQGYEQYF
NA,TRBV2,few,TRBJ1-1,TGTGCCAGCAGCAATCATCAAGGGGACACTGAAGCTTTCTTT,CASSNHQGDTEAFF
NA,TRBV28,NA,TRBJ1-4,TGTGCCAGCAGTTCCACCCGCGGGGAGACTAATGAAAAACTGTTTTTT,CASSSTRGETNEKLFF
TRBD1,TRBV25-1,once,TRBJ2-7,TGTGCCAGCATCTGGGACAGCGTTTACTACGAGCAGTACTTC,CASIWDSVYYEQYF
TRBD2,TRBV10-3,few,TRBJ2-7,TGTGCCATCAGTGCAACCGGGACTAGCTCAGAGCAGTACTTC,CAISATGTSSEQYF
TRBD1,TRBV27,NA,TRBJ2-7,TGTGCCAGCAGTGACCGGGACAGACTTTACGAGCAGTACTTC,CASSDRDRLYEQYF
NA,TRBV6-5,NA,TRBJ1-4,TGTGCCAGCAGAGCCGACAATAATGAAAAACTGTTTTTT,CASRADNNEKLFF
NA,TRBV25-1,NA,TRBJ1-2,TGTGCCAGCAGTGAATCACTACTGAACTATGGCTACACCTTC,CASSESLLNYGYTF
NA,TRBV27,NA,TRBJ2-2,TGTGCCAGCAGTAGACAGAGCGGGGAGCTGTTTTTT,CASSRQSGELFF
TRBD2,TRBV18,NA,TRBJ2-1,TGTGCCAGCTCACTATCTAGCGGAGATGAGCAGTTCTTC,CASSLSSGDEQFF
NA,TRBV15,NA,TRBJ2-7,TGTGCCACCAGCAGAGTTGAGTTAGACGAGCAGTACTTC,CATSRVELDEQYF
NA,TRBV15,few,TRBJ1-4,TGTGCCACCAGCAGAGGACAGCCCGCAACTAATGAAAAACTGTTTTTT,CATSRGQPATNEKLFF
NA,TRBV30,NA,TRBJ2-5,TGTGCCTGGAGGGGCCTGGAAGAATTATTTTTTGAGACCCAGTACTTC,CAWRGLEELFFETQYF
NA,TRBV27,NA,TRBJ2-2,TGTGCCAGCAGTCTCCTTACCGGGGAGCTGTTTTTT,CASSLLTGELFF
NA,TRBV7-8,few,TRBJ1-1,TGTGCCAGCAGCAGCACACCGGGAAGTCCTAAAGCTTTCTTT,CASSSTPGSPKAFF
TRBD1,TRBV19,NA,TRBJ2-1,TGTGCCAGTAGTACCGGGACAGGGAGCAGCAATGAGCAGTTCTTC,CASSTGTGSSNEQFF
NA,TRBV28,once,TRBJ1-2,TGTGCCAGCAGGCTACAGGGCCCTGCTGGCTACACCTTC,CASRLQGPAGYTF
NA,TRBV9,NA,TRBJ1-1,TGTGCCAGCAGCCATAATGAAGGAGGGACGGTTATGAACACTGAAGCTTTCTTT,CASSHNEGGTVMNTEAFF
TRBD2,TRBV4-1,NA,TRBJ2-7,TGCGCCAGCAGCCAAGGGGGGACTAGTTCCTACGAGCAGTACTTC,CASSQGGTSSYEQYF
NA,TRBV19,NA,TRBJ1-5,TGTGCCAGTAGTATGGCGAGGGAAAATCAGCCCCAGCATTTT,CASSMARENQPQHF
TRBD2,TRBV4-3,many,TRBJ2-1,TGCGCCAGCAGCCAAGATGGTCTAGCGGTCAATGAGCAGTTCTTC,CASSQDGLAVNEQFF